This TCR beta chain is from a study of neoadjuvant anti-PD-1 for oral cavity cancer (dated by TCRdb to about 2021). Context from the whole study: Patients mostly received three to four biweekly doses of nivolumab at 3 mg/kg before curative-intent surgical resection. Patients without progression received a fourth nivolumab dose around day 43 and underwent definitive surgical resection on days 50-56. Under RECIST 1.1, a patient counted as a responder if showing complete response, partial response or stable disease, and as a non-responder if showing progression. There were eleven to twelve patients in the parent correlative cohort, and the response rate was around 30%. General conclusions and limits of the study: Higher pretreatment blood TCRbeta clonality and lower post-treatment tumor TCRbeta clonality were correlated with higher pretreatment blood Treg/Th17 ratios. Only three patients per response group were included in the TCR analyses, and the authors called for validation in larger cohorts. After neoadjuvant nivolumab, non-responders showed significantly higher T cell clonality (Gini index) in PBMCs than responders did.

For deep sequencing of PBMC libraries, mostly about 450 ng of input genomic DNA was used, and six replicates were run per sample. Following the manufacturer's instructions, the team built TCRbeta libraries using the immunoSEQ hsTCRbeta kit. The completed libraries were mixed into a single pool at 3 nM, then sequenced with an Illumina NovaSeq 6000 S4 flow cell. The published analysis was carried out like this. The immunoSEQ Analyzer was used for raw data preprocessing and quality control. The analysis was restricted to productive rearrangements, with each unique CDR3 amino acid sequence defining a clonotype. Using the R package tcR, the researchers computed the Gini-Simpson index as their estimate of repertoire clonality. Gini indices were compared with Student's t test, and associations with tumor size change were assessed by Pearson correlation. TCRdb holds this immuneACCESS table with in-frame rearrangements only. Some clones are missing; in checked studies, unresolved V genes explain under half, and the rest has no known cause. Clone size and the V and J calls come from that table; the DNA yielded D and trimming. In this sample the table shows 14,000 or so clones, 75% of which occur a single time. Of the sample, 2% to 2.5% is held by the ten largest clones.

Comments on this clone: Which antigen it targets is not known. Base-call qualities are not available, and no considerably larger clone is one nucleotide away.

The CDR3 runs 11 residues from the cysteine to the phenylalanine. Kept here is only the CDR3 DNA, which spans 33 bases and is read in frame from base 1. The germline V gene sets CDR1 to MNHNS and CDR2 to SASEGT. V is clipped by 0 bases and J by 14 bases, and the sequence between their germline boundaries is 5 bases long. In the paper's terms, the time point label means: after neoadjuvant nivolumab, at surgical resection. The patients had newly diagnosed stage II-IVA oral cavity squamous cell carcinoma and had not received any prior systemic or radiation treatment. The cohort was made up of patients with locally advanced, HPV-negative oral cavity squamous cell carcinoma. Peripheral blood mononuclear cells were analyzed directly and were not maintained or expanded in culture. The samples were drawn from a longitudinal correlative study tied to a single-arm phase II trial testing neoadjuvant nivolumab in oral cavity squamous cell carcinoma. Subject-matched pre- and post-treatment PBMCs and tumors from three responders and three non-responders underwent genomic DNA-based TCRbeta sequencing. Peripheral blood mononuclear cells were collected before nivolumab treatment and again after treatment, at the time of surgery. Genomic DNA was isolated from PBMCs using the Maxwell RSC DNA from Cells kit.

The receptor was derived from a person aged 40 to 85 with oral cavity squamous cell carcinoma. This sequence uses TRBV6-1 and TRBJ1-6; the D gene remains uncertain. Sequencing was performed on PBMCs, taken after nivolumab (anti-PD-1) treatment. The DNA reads TGTGCCAGCAGTGAAGCGCCGTCCCTCCACTTT. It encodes CASSEAPSLHF.